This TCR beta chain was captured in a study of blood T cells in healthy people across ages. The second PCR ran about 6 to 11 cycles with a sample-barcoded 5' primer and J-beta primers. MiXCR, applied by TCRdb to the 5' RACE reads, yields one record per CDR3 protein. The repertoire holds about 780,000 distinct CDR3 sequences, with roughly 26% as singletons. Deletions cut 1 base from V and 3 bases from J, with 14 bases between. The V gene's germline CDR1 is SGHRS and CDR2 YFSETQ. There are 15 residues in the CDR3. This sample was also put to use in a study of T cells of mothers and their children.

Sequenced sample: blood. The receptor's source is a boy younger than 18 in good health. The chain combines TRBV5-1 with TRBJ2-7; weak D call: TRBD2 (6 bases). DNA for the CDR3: TGCGCCAGCAGCTTGTCGCGGGGTTGGATCTACGAGCAGTACTTC. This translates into CASSLSRGWIYEQYF.